Shown below are 21 T cell receptor beta chains from a single sample sequenced in a study of T cells in localized non-small cell lung cancer. The repertoire was sequenced with immunoSEQ multiplex PCR; TCRdb's copy has only in-frame clones and lacks some. The sample records 40,000 to 55,000 clones, 81% being singletons. Material: peripheral blood mononuclear cells, obtained before any cancer treatment. Receptors originate from a man aged 35-75 years with stage III lung adenocarcinoma.

The chain joins TRBV19 to TRBJ2-2; D possibly uses TRBD1 or TRBD2 (5 bases each). The V end was cut by 7 bases, the J end by 5 bases, with 14 bases between. Germline assignment: CDR1 LNHDA and CDR2 SQIVND (reference sequence). The CDR3 is made up of 14 amino acids. In nucleotides, the CDR3 is TGTGCCAGTATACGGGACGCCGGAACCGGGGAGCTGTTTTTT. Translating gives CASIRDAGTGELFF.

The count of this clone is one. V usage is TRBV19 and J usage is TRBJ1-6, with D unresolved. The CDR3 is made up of 15 amino acids. Trimming removed 3 bases from V and 8 bases from J, with 14 bases in between. Germline loops: CDR1 LNHDA, CDR2 SQIVND (reference sequence). Here the CDR3 reads CASSMGVGSDSPLHF. The CDR3 nucleotides are TGTGCCAGTAGTATGGGTGTGGGGTCTGATTCACCCCTCCACTTT.

There are a few counts of this clone. The chain uses TRBV4-1 and TRBJ1-6; D ambiguous. Trimming stripped 4 bases from V and 7 bases from J, with 14 bases between. The length of the CDR3 is 15 residues. Germline V CDR1 and CDR2: MGHRA, YSYEKL. The CDR3 spells CASSLMEAANSPLHF. The CDR3 nucleotides are TGCGCCAGCAGCCTAATGGAGGCGGCGAATTCACCCCTCCACTTT.

The chain uses TRBV5-6 and TRBJ2-7; TRBD2 matches at 8 bases. Germline trimming cut 2 bases from V and 1 base from J; bases unmatched to any gene: 2. The germline V gene encodes CDR1 SGHDT and CDR2 YYEEEE. This CDR3 spans 14 amino acids. The CDR3 loop reads CASSFASGSYEQYF. CDR3 nucleotide sequence: TGTGCCAGCAGCTTCGCTAGCGGGTCCTACGAGCAGTACTTC.

J is TRBJ2-7 and V is TRBV5-6; TRBD1 matches 10 bases. This CDR3 contains 15 residues. J lost 3 bases, V lost 0 bases, and 3 bases had no gene match. Germline CDR1 is SGHDT and CDR2 is YYEEEE. CDR3 DNA: TGTGCCAGCAGCTTGGTGGGACAGGGGAACTACGAGCAGTACTTC. Translated, it gives CASSLVGQGNYEQYF.

The chain carries TRBV5-4 and TRBJ2-2; 7 bases agree with TRBD1. This CDR3 has 15 amino acids. Germline-derived CDR1 and CDR2 are SGHNT and YYREEE (reference sequence). Germline trimming cut 5 bases from V and 0 bases from J; bases unmatched to any gene: 4. CDR3 in DNA: TGTGCCAGCAGTCCAGGGACAGCGAACACCGGGGAGCTGTTTTTT. Its translation is CASSPGTANTGELFF.

This chain links TRBV6-1 with TRBJ2-7; no firm D call. The germline V gene encodes CDR1 MNHNS and CDR2 SASEGT. Trimming removed 0 bases at V and 2 bases at J, with 8 bases between. The CDR3 consists of 14 residues. The CDR3 here is CASSEAGVPYEQYF. The CDR3 DNA follows: TGTGCCAGCAGTGAAGCCGGAGTACCCTACGAGCAGTACTTC.

The sample holds a few counts of this clone. The J gene is TRBJ1-5, the V gene TRBV7-9; 9 bases are shared with TRBD1. Germline V lookup: CDR1 SEHNR, CDR2 FQNEAQ (reference sequence). This CDR3 has 17 amino acids. The V and J ends lost 1 base and 4 bases, in that order; junction bases with no gene match: 8. CDR3 protein: CASSLVGGTGFNQPQHF. The CDR3 nucleotides read TGTGCCAGCAGCTTAGTGGGAGGGACAGGGTTTAATCAGCCCCAGCATTTT.

V gene TRBV6-6 combines with J gene TRBJ2-2, with D perhaps matching TRBD1 (6 bases). Germline V gene lookup returns CDR1 MNHNY and CDR2 SVGAGI (reference sequence). This CDR3 contains 15 residues. V shed 2 bases and J shed 3 bases, with 10 bases lying between them. The CDR3 DNA reads as TGTGCCAGCAGTTACGGGACATTTGACACCGGGGAGCTGTTTTTT. It specifies CASSYGTFDTGELFF.

The chain has TRBV6-5 and TRBJ2-1, with D maybe TRBD1 (5 bases). CDR3 size: 14 residues. V was pared by 0 bases and J by 8 bases, with 11 bases between. CDR1 is MNHEY and CDR2 is SVGAGI in the germline V gene. CDR3 residues: CASSYSRTTYEQFF. CDR3 nucleotide sequence: TGTGCCAGCAGTTACTCAAGGACAACCTATGAGCAGTTCTTC.

The DNA of the CDR3 is TGTGCCAGCAGAAATCCAGGGGGAGCCAAAAACATTCAGTACTTC. Its translation: CASRNPGGAKNIQYF. The J gene is TRBJ2-4, the V gene TRBV2; TRBD1 agrees at 7 bases. The germline gives CDR1 SNHLY, CDR2 FYNNEI. This CDR3 is built from 15 residues. The trim removed 6 bases at V and 0 bases at J, leaving 5 bases unmatched.

V gene TRBV7-9 combines with J gene TRBJ2-5; 8 nucleotides match TRBD1. V was pared by 3 bases and J by 9 bases, with 9 bases of the junction left unmatched. CDR3 size: 14 residues. Germline values: CDR1 SEHNR, CDR2 FQNEAQ (reference sequence). The CDR3 nucleotides read TGTGCCAGCAGCTTCCCAGGGGGCGGGGAATCCCAGTACTTC. Translation: CASSFPGGGESQYF.

V is TRBV11-2 and J is TRBJ2-7; 8 bases fit TRBD1. CDR3 length: 16 amino acids. Germline V gene data show CDR1 as SGHAT and CDR2 as FQNNGV. V gave up 4 bases and J gave up 1 base; unmatched junction bases: 9. The CDR3 DNA is TGTGCCAGCAGCTCCTTTGGACAGGGCAGATCCTACGAGCAGTACTTC. It specifies CASSSFGQGRSYEQYF.

This sequence joins TRBV11-2 and TRBJ2-7; TRBD2 is a possible D gene (6 bases). Looked up from germline, CDR1 is SGHAT and CDR2 is FQNNGV. The V gene lost 0 bases and the J gene lost 2 bases, with 11 bases spanning the gap. The CDR3 is made up of 15 amino acids. The CDR3 region has the DNA TGTGCCAGCAGCTTAGATTTAGCGGCCCCCTACGAGCAGTACTTC. It yields the protein CASSLDLAAPYEQYF.

A few counts support this clone. This sequence joins TRBV6-5 and TRBJ1-1; the match to TRBD1 covers 10 bases. J gave up 0 bases and V 7 bases, and 2 bases lay outside the gene matches. Germline V gene sequence: CDR1 MNHEY, CDR2 SVGAGI. The CDR3 runs 14 residues. The CDR3 protein is CASTGTGVNTEAFF. The DNA for the CDR3 is TGTGCCAGCACCGGGACAGGGGTGAACACTGAAGCTTTCTTT.

The rearrangement joins TRBV4-1 to TRBJ1-6, with a possible D match to TRBD1 (6 bases). The germline V gene encodes CDR1 MGHRA and CDR2 YSYEKL. This CDR3 is built from 13 residues. Trimming took 6 bases from V and 7 from J, leaving 10 bases between them. The CDR3 is CASRPGTNSPLHF. The DNA of the CDR3 is TGCGCCAGCAGGCCAGGGACAAATTCACCCCTCCACTTT.

V gene TRBV5-1 combines with J gene TRBJ1-4; D remains unclear. This CDR3 region has 17 residues. Per germline, CDR1 SGHRS and CDR2 YFSETQ. V was cut by 0 bases and J by 0 bases, with 12 bases left in between. As DNA, the CDR3 is TGCGCCAGCAGCTTGGAGCCTAAAGGTGCAACTAATGAAAAACTGTTTTTT. It translates to CASSLEPKGATNEKLFF.

This chain joins TRBV27 and TRBJ2-2; a possible D gene is TRBD1 (5 bases). Germline-derived CDR1 and CDR2 are MNHEY and SMNVEV (reference sequence). Trimming pared 5 bases from V and 6 bases from J, leaving 7 bases between. This CDR3 has 12 residues. CDR3 amino acids: CASSKQAGELFF. The CDR3 DNA follows: TGTGCCAGCAGTAAACAGGCCGGGGAGCTGTTTTTT.

The V call is TRBV19, the J call TRBJ2-5; 11 nucleotides align to TRBD2. Germline CDR1 is LNHDA and CDR2 is SQIVND (reference sequence). The CDR3 consists of 15 residues. V lost 4 bases, J lost 4 bases, and 5 bases stayed unmatched. CDR3 sequence (DNA): TGTGCCAGTAGTACTAGCGGGGGGATTCGAGAGACCCAGTACTTC. This sequence encodes CASSTSGGIRETQYF.

The gene calls are TRBV4-2 and TRBJ2-7, with TRBD2 as a possible D gene (7 bases). The V gene's germline CDR1 is LGHNA and CDR2 YNFKEQ. V lost 5 bases and J 0 bases, leaving 26 bases between the germline ends. CDR3 length equals 19 residues. The CDR3 sequence: CASSWGLGAGAFSSYEQYF. DNA of the CDR3: TGTGCCAGCAGCTGGGGGCTAGGGGCGGGGGCCTTCAGCTCCTACGAGCAGTACTTC.

This clone was detected only once. V and J are TRBV29-1 and TRBJ1-4; 10 positions match TRBD1. From germline, CDR1 is SQVTM and CDR2 ANQGSEA. The CDR3 totals 13 residues. The trim removed 5 bases at V and 8 bases at J, leaving 5 bases unmatched. The CDR3 coding sequence is TGCAGCGTTTCGACAGGGGGCGGGGAAAAACTGTTTTTT. Protein: CSVSTGGGEKLFF.